Listed below are T cell receptor beta chains from one sample, sequenced in a study of CD8 T cells in Susac syndrome. TCRdb passed the immunoSEQ multiplex PCR reads through MiXCR, listing each CDR3 protein once. The table has some 170,000 distinct CDR3 sequences, just under 95% seen once. The sequencing input was CD4+ T cells from PBMCs. Receptors originate from a human donor in good health. Each CDR3 is given with its conserved first and last residue. The order of the fields is clone size, J gene, V gene, CDR3 protein. Clone sizes are given selectively: once, few, many, or a class where the clone is expanded.

>.|TRBJ2-5|TRBV15
CATSRGSREETQYF
>.|TRBJ2-5|TRBV20-1
CSAKTRDAAQETQYF
>once|TRBJ2-7|TRBV29-1
CSVATGPYEQYF
>.|TRBJ2-5|TRBV2
CASTYQETQYF
>once|TRBJ1-5|TRBV19
CASSIGPVRGPFNQPQHF
>.|TRBJ2-3|TRBV4-3
CASSPLLGGTDTQYF
>.|TRBJ1-2|TRBV30
CAWSTAVGGYTF
>.|TRBJ2-7|TRBV29-1
CSVGGLAASYEQYF
>few|TRBJ2-5|TRBV7-2
CASSRTIGETQYF
>.|TRBJ2-5|TRBV20-1
CSARVTGEETQYF
>.|TRBJ1-1|TRBV20-1
CSAPGTGNTEAFF
>.|TRBJ2-7|TRBV3-1
CASSHWDRGRSYEQYF
>.|TRBJ2-3|TRBV30
CAWSAGDTDTQYF
>.|TRBJ2-2|TRBV30
CAWRPTGELFF
>.|TRBJ2-7|TRBV24-1
CATSDPRDPSYEQYF
>.|TRBJ2-5|TRBV14
CASRHTGERETQYF
>.|TRBJ2-3|TRBV4-3
CASSLTSGRATDTQYF
>.|TRBJ2-5|TRBV5-1
CASSSRTGDSETQYF
>.|TRBJ2-3|TRBV20-1
CSATGDLNSDTDTQYF
>.|TRBJ2-7|TRBV12-3/TRBV12-4
CASQRGVSYEQYF
>.|TRBJ1-5|TRBV27
CASSNRDRVQPQHF
>.|TRBJ2-6|TRBV12-3/TRBV12-4
CASRDKAGANVLTF
>.|TRBJ2-2|TRBV29-1
CSAREGTGELFF
>.|TRBJ2-7|TRBV29-1
CSVLVYEQYF
>.|TRBJ1-1|TRBV27
CASSSFGTGFTEAFF
>few|TRBJ2-1|TRBV29-1
CSVEVRVNEQFF
>.|TRBJ2-1|TRBV18
CASSPPGLAGQFF
>few|TRBJ2-7|TRBV28
CASSSSDRAPYEQYF
>.|TRBJ1-5|TRBV15
CATSRDPVEPQHF
>.|TRBJ2-1|TRBV7-9
CASSFATGRLINEQFF
>.|TRBJ2-7|TRBV7-9
CASSLRAATYEQYF
>.|TRBJ2-1|TRBV7-3
CASSSEPSRSYNEQFF
>.|TRBJ1-1|TRBV11-2
CASSLVGGGFEAFF
>once|TRBJ2-2|TRBV7-9
CASSTSGRALSGELFF
>.|TRBJ2-7|TRBV7-2
CASSLESGRNEQYF
>.|TRBJ2-7|TRBV6-2/TRBV6-3
CASRTVGEQYF
>.|TRBJ1-1|TRBV20-1
CSAPLRGTGAFF
>.|TRBJ2-5|TRBV29-1
CSVTRDRERVQETQYF
>.|TRBJ1-2|TRBV12-3/TRBV12-4
CASSPHDHGYTF
>.|TRBJ2-2|TRBV20-1
CSARDNTGELFF
>.|TRBJ2-3|TRBV7-8
CASSPAAISDTQYF
>.|TRBJ2-5|TRBV7-7
CASSLAHGETQYF